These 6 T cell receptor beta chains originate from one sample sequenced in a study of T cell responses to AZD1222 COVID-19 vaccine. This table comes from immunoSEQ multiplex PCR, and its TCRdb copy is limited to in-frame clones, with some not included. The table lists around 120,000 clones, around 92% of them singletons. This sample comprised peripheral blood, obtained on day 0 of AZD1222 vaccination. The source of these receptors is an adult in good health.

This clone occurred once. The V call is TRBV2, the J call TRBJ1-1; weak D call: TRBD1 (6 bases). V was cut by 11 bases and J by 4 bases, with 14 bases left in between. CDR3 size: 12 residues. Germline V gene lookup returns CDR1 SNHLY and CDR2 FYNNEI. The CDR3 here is CAARPGATEAFF. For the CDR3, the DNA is TGTGCCGCCCGCCCAGGGGCCACTGAAGCTTTCTTT.

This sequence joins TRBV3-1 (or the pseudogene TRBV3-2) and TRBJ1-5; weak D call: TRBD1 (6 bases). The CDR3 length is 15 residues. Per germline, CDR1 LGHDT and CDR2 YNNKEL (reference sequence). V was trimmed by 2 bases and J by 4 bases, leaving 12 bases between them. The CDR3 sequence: CASSQSTQGNQPQHF. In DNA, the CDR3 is TGTGCCAGCAGCCAATCAACTCAGGGGAATCAGCCCCAGCATTTT.

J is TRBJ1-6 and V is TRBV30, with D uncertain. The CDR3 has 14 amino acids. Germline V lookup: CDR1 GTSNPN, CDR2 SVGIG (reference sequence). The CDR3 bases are TGTGCGTCTATAGGCCCAACCTATAATTCACCCCTCCACTTT. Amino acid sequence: CASIGPTYNSPLHF.

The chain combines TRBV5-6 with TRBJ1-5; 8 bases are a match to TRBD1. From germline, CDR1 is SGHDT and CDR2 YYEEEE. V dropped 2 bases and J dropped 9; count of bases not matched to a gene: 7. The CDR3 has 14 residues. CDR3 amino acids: CASSFGTGGVPQHF. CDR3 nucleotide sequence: TGTGCCAGCAGCTTCGGGACAGGCGGGGTGCCCCAGCATTTT. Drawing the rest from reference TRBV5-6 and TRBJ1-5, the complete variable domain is DAGVTQSPTHLIKTRGQQVTLRCSPKSGHDTVSWYQQALGQGPQFIFQYYEEEERQRGNFPDRFSGHQFPNYSSELNVNALLLGDSALYLCASSFGTGGVPQHFGDGTRLSIL.

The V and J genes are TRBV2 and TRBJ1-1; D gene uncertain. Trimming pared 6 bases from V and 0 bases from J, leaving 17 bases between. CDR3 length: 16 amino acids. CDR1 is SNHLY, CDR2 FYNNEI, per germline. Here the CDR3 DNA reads TGTGCCAGCAGGGATGCCGGGAGCTTCATGAACACTGAAGCTTTCTTT. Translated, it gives CASRDAGSFMNTEAFF.

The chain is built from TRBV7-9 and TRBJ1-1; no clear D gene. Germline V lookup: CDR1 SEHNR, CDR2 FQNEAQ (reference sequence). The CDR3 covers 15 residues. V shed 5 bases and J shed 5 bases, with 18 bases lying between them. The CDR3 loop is CASSPPSPLATEAFF. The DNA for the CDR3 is TGTGCCAGCAGCCCGCCCTCCCCCCTGGCGACTGAAGCTTTCTTT. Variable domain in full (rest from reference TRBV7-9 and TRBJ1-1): DTGVSQNPRHKITKRGQNVTFRCDPISEHNRLYWYRQTLGQGPEFLTYFQNEAQLEKSRLLSDRFSAERPKGSFSTLEIQRTEQGDSAMYLCASSPPSPLATEAFFGQGTRLTVV.